This T cell receptor beta chain originates from a study of shared clonotypes between healthy human individuals (dated by TCRdb to about 2020). For context, the study as a whole: Two women and a few men aged 18 to 49 years were included in the cohort. Each donor's leukapheresis produced roughly between roughly 0.85 and 10 billion PBMCs. To increase sequencing depth and limit assay-specific biases, TCR repertoire library preparation and sequencing were carried out by different laboratories using diverse techniques. To estimate repertoire size and how much clonotype sharing occurs between individuals, the study deeply sequenced the blood TCR repertoires of roughly 5 healthy adults. For each donor, CD4 naive and CD4 memory were each run on three plates, CD8 naive on two plates, and CD8 memory on one plate. Broader findings and caveats from the paper: Larger estimated clonotype richness was generally found for naive subsets than for memory subsets. The genetic and exposure-history diversity represented was limited by the small number of donors. Sampling was restricted to blood, and TCR repertoires in tissue are likely to differ from TCR repertoires in blood. Higher generation probabilities were observed for clonotypes shared by all four sorted-subset donors than for non-shared clonotypes. About 4.5% of naive CD4, around 4% of naive CD8, roughly 2.4% of memory CD4, and around 0.42% of memory CD8 clonotypes were shared across several donors. Rarefaction of sorted-subset datasets indicated incomplete sequencing despite the large sequencing depth. Pairwise subsampling indicated that sequencing depth was expected to affect the degree of clonotype sharing among donors.

CD8 naive samples consisted of CD45RO-negative cells that were positively selected for CCR7, yielding a CD45RA+CCR7+ population without TemRA cells. The donors were healthy, HIV-negative adults with no recently reported acute infections or vaccinations. Only Caucasian adults living in Nashville, Tennessee, USA were represented among the donors. Blood was obtained by leukapheresis, after which PBMCs were separated by Ficoll-Histopaque density gradient centrifugation and cryopreserved in liquid nitrogen vapor phase. Analytical flow cytometry was used to check the purity and quantity of every magnetically sorted T cell population. Genomic DNA was isolated from every sorted fraction and measured by UV absorbance on a Nanodrop 2000c. V is shortened by 3 bases, J by 5 bases, and the region joining them spans 11 bases. The germline V gene sets CDR1 to SGHDN and CDR2 to FVKESK. The cysteine opens and the phenylalanine closes a CDR3 of 14 amino acids. Here the CDR3 DNA is all that survives: 42 bases in frame from base 1.

With respect to this clone: The specificity of this receptor is unknown. Nothing much larger sits one base from this clone, and base qualities are not available.

Using the deep immunoSEQ assay, TCR CDR3 regions were amplified from genomic DNA by multiplex PCR. For each cell subset, the extracted genomic DNA was distributed evenly across all wells of several immunoSEQ 96-well plates, and each plate served as one replicate. For sorted subsets, roughly 200 ng of genomic DNA, equivalent to 25,000 to 35,000 T cell genomes, went into each replicate PCR. Purified libraries were quantified with a Qubit 3.0 fluorometer, sized on a Bioanalyzer 2100, and re-quantified with the KAPA Library Quantification kit. Every immunoSEQ 96-well plate was sequenced on a dedicated single-read 150-cycle Illumina NextSeq 550 flow cell. As for the authors' bioinformatics: Because only junctional sequences without quality scores were contained in the immunoSEQ output, filtering matching that applied to full-length reads could not be performed. To assign V/J genes and CDR3, sequences were annotated against IMGT germline references using PyIR, a Python wrapper for IgBLAST v1.9. Reads with weak V/J assignments (E-value above 1e-6), missing CDR3, stop codons, out-of-frame junctions, or ambiguous translated residues were removed. V3J clonotypes were defined by identical inferred V gene, J gene, and CDR3 amino acid sequence. The percentage overlap between two repertoires was calculated by dividing the number of shared unique clonotypes by the size of the smaller repertoire. Richness of each repertoire was evaluated using RTK rarefaction, the Chao1 estimator, and Recon v2.1 estimates of unobserved clonotypes. Generation probabilities were computed with OLGA for all TCRbeta clonotypes obtained by the gDNA method from a handful of donors. Held by TCRdb, this immuneACCESS table contains in-frame sequences only and omits some clones. Under half of the omission traces to an unresolved V gene where checked; the cause of the rest is unknown. The DNA was the basis for D and trimming; V, J and clone size are from that table. The table for this sample lists millions of clones; about 92% of them were counted only once. Of the sample, more than 1.5% is held by the ten largest clones.

The clonotype comes from a young man in good health. Some clones in this sample may be carry-over from other donors' samples. The sample comprised naive CD8+ T cells from PBMCs. According to the study, the label for this sample's cell subset or site signals: CD45RA+CCR7+. The chain employs TRBV14 and TRBJ1-5; tentative D gene TRBD1, with 6 bases matching. The CDR3 in this case is CASSQAGAHQPQHF. The bases read TGTGCCAGCAGCCAGGCGGGGGCACATCAGCCCCAGCATTTT. Here the CDR3 is joined to the reference TRBV14 and TRBJ1-5 genes, and the full variable domain is: EAGVTQFPSHSVIEKGQTVTLRCDPISGHDNLYWYRRVMGKEIKFLLHFVKESKQDESGMPNNRFLAERTGGTYSTLKVQPAELEDSGVYFCASSQAGAHQPQHFGDGTRLSIL.